This T cell receptor (beta chain) came from a study of blood T cell repertoires in COVID-19 (dated by TCRdb to 2018 to 2020). Study-wide context: Samples from collaborators originated in the United States, Italy and Spain and spanned both the acute and convalescent phases of COVID-19. A de-identified subject ID, COVID-19 status, age in years and sex were almost always included in the sample metadata. Where available, HLA class I and class II types were obtained from metadata supplied by the sample provider rather than from assay-based typing. The prospective study material was composed of cDNA or gDNA derived from T cells, B-cell-depleted T cells, or PBMCs. Samples were obtained from the ongoing ImmuneRACE study (first 160 participants) and from over a thousand subjects provided by 6 global collaborators. The dataset comprised deeply sampled blood TCRbeta repertoires from subjects exposed to, actively infected with, or recovered from COVID-19. The repertoires were made available in a free public database intended to serve as a resource for research on the immune response to SARS-CoV-2. Results the study describes overall, beyond this receptor: Clinical and demographic metadata were provided uncurated, with the amount varying by source and participant.

Collaborating institutions collected whole blood in K2EDTA tubes following their own protocols. For TCRbeta analysis, collaborator samples were shipped as frozen whole blood, as isolated PBMCs, or as DNA extracted from either sample type. With regard to this clone: Its antigen has not been determined. Base qualities are not at hand, and no much larger clone is one base apart.

According to the germline V gene, CDR1 reads KGHSH and CDR2 reads LQKENI. Trimming leaves V shorter by 2 bases and J shorter by 3 bases, with the junction holding 4 bases beyond the gene matches. Reading from cysteine to phenylalanine, the CDR3 counts 14 amino acids. The sequence is cut down to CDR3 DNA, 42 bases in frame from base 1. TCRbeta CDR3 regions were amplified from genomic DNA by means of the immunoSEQ Assay, a bias-controlled multiplex PCR. In the paper's pipeline: Within the assay, amplification of reference gene primers was used to estimate how many nucleated cells each sample contained. To quantify the absolute abundance of each unique TCRbeta CDR3 rearrangement, sequence reads were collapsed and filtered. For each sample, productive Simpson clonality was calculated by taking the square root of Simpson's diversity index across productive rearrangements. TCRdb's version of the immuneACCESS table is confined to in-frame rearrangements and falls short of the full clone set. An unresolved V gene accounts for under half of the shortfall where checked; the remainder is of unknown origin. V and J calls and clone size are those listed in that table; D and trimming were worked out from the DNA. The sample table shows roughly 700,000 clones, and about nine tenths are seen once. The top ten hold roughly 0.25% of the sample.

The chain employs TRBV18 and TRBJ2-7; the central 7 bases match TRBD1. Source material: peripheral blood. The clonotype comes from a woman aged 18-35 years with acute or convalescent COVID-19. The nucleotide sequence is given as TGTGCCAGCTCACCAGGACAGGAAAGCTACGAGCAGTACTTC. It translates to CASSPGQESYEQYF. Reference TRBV18 and TRBJ2-7 genes cover what lies past the CDR3, so the full variable domain is NAGVMQNPRHLVRRRGQEARLRCSPMKGHSHVYWYRQLPEEGLKFMVYLQKENIIDESGMPKERFSAEFPKEGPSILRIQQVVRGDSAAYFCASSPGQESYEQYFGPGTRLTVT.